One sample yielded the 6 T cell receptor beta chains listed below, sequenced in a study of cytomegalovirus exposure and HLA in healthy donors. Primers included in the PCR were 60 Vbeta and 13 Jbeta primers. Assay used: immunoSEQ multiplex PCR; TCRdb lists only in-frame clones, some missing. The top ten hold 2% to 3% of the sample, which has about 130,000 clones, 75% to 85% seen once. The specimen was PBMCs. The receptors shown here come from a man aged 50 to 59 in good health and CMV-seronegative.

The J gene is TRBJ2-3, the V gene TRBV14; 9 bases match TRBD2. After removal of 3 bases from V and 6 bases from J, the junction contained 4 bases not matched to a gene. There are 14 residues in the CDR3. Per the germline V gene, CDR1 is SGHDN and CDR2 is FVKESK. The CDR3 loop is CASSQFLAGDTQYF. CDR3 nucleotide sequence: TGTGCCAGCAGCCAGTTTCTAGCGGGGGATACGCAGTATTTT.

Of note for this clone: The junction departs from germline at one end; a sequencing error may be responsible. Distinct nucleotide sequences in the sample also encode this CDR3. J is TRBJ1-6 and V is TRBV9; TRBD1 matches at 7 bases. The germline V gene has CDR1 SGDLS and CDR2 YYNGEE. The CDR3 is 17 amino acids. The CDR3 loop reads CASSPRPTGTYNSPLHF. DNA for the CDR3: TGTGCCAGCAGCCCTCGTCCGACAGGGACCTATAATTCCCCCCTCCACTTT. The entire variable domain, with the rest obtained from reference TRBV9 and TRBJ1-6, is as follows: DSGVTQTPKHLITATGQRVTLRCSPRSGDLSVYWYQQSLDQGLQFLIQYYNGEERAKGNILERFSAQQFPDLHSELNLSSLELGDSALYFCASSPRPTGTYNSPLHFGNGTRLTVT.

This chain uses TRBV7-9 with TRBJ1-1; possibly TRBD1 for D (6 bases). Germline V CDR1 and CDR2: SEHNR, FQNEAQ (reference sequence). The CDR3 sequence is 13 residues long. The V end was cut by 5 bases, the J end by 5 bases, with 12 bases between. In nucleotides, the CDR3 is TGTGCCAGCAGCACGGCACAGGGAACTGAAGCTTTCTTT. Protein: CASSTAQGTEAFF.

The V call is TRBV7-3, the J call TRBJ2-7; weak D call: TRBD2 (5 bases). This CDR3 region has 14 residues. CDR1 SGHTA and CDR2 FQGTGA come from the germline V gene. Trimming cost V 0 bases and J 0 bases, with 6 bases left between them. The CDR3 DNA is TGTGCCAGCAGCTTAACGGGGAGCTCCTACGAGCAGTACTTC. Translation gives CASSLTGSSYEQYF.

This clone occurred a few times. The chain recombines TRBV5-1 with TRBJ2-5; 7 bases fit TRBD2. Germline-derived CDR1 and CDR2 are SGHRS and YFSETQ. V shed 4 bases, J shed 2 bases, and the junction held 5 bases outside the gene matches. The CDR3 sequence is 14 residues long. The CDR3 loop reads CASSVSGGQETQYF. DNA of the CDR3: TGCGCCAGCAGCGTGTCGGGGGGACAAGAGACCCAGTACTTC. The whole variable domain, remainder taken from reference TRBV5-1 and TRBJ2-5, is KAGVTQTPRYLIKTRGQQVTLSCSPISGHRSVSWYQQTPGQGLQFLFEYFSETQRNKGNFPGRFSGRQFSNSRSEMNVSTLELGDSALYLCASSVSGGQETQYFGPGTRLLVL.

The rearrangement uses TRBV19 and TRBJ2-3; 9 nucleotides agree with TRBD2. The CDR3 contains 17 residues. V lost 2 bases, J lost 5 bases, and 11 bases stayed unmatched. Looked up from germline, CDR1 is LNHDA and CDR2 is SQIVND (reference sequence). The CDR3 DNA sequence: TGTGCCAGTAGTATATCCCGCGGGGGGGCCATAGGAGATACGCAGTATTTT. Translating it yields CASSISRGGAIGDTQYF. The full variable domain, its missing parts supplied by reference TRBV19 and TRBJ2-3, is DGGITQSPKYLFRKEGQNVTLSCEQNLNHDAMYWYRQDPGQGLRLIYYSQIVNDFQKGDIAEGYSVSREKKESFPLTVTSAQKNPTAFYLCASSISRGGAIGDTQYFGPGTRLTVL.